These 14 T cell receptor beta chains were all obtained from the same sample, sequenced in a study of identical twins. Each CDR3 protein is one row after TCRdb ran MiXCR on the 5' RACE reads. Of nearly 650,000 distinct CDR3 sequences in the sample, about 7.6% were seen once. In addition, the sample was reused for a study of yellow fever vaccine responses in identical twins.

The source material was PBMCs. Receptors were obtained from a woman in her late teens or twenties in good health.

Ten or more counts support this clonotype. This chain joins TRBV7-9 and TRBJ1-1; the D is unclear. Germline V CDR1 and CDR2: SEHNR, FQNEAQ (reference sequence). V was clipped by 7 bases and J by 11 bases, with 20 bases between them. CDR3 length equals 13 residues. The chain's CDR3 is CASIHAGEGYAFF. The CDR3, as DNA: TGTGCCAGCATCCACGCGGGAGAAGGGTATGCTTTCTTT.

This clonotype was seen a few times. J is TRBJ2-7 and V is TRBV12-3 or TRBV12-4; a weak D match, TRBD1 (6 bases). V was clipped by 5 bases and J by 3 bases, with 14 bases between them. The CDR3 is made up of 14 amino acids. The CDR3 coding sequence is TGTGCCAGCAGTCCAGGGGACCGGTACTACGAGCAGTACTTC. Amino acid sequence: CASSPGDRYYEQYF.

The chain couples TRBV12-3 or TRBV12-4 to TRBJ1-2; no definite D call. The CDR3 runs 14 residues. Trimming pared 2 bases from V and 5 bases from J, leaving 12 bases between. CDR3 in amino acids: CASSLNVQNYGYTF. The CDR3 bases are TGTGCCAGCAGTTTAAATGTACAAAATTATGGCTACACCTTC.

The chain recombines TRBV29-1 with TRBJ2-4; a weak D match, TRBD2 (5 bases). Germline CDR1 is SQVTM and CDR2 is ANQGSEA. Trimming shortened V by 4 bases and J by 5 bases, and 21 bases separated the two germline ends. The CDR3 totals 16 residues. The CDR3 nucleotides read TGCAGCGTTGGGACCCGCCGGGGTGGTGGTCAAAACATTCAGTACTTC. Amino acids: CSVGTRRGGGQNIQYF.

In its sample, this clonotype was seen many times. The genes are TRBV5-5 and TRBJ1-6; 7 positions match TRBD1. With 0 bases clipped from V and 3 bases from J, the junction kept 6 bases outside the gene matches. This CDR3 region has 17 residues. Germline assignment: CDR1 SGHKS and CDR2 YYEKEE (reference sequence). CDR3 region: CASSLGDSALYNSPLHF. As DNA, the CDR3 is TGTGCCAGCAGCTTGGGGGACAGTGCCCTCTATAATTCACCCCTCCACTTT.

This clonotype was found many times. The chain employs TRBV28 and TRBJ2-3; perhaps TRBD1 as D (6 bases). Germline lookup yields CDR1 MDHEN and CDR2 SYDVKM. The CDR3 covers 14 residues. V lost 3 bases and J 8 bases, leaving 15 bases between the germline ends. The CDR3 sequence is CASSFFRSQGTQYF. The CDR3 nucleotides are TGTGCCAGCAGTTTTTTTAGGTCACAGGGTACGCAGTATTTT.

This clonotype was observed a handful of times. The DNA of the CDR3 is TGTGCCAGCAGTTCCATAGCGGGGGCGAACACCGGGGAGCTGTTTTTT. It encodes CASSSIAGANTGELFF. V gene TRBV2 combines with J gene TRBJ2-2, with 9 bases identical to TRBD2. Germline V gene sequence: CDR1 SNHLY, CDR2 FYNNEI. The junction had 4 bases not matched to a gene; V was cut back by 5 bases and J by 0 bases. The CDR3 extends over 16 amino acids.

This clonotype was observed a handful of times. The chain's CDR3 is CASSNPGETQYF. CDR3 coding DNA: TGTGCCAGCAGTAACCCTGGTGAGACCCAGTACTTC. The V and J genes are TRBV6-5 and TRBJ2-5; unclear D gene. The CDR3 sequence is 12 residues long. Looked up from germline, CDR1 is MNHEY and CDR2 is SVGAGI. Trimming cost V 5 bases and J 5 bases, with 9 bases left between them.

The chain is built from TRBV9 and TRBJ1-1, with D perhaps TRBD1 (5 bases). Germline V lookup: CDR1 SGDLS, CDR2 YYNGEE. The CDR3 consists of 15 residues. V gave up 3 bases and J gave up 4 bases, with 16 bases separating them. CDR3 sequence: CASSALGVWFTEAFF. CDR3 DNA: TGTGCCAGCAGCGCCCTGGGGGTTTGGTTCACTGAAGCTTTCTTT.

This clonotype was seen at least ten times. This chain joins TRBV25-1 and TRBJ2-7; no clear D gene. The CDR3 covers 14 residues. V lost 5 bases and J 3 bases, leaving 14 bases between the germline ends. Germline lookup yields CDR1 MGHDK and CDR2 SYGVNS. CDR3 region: CASSRSPGRYEQYF. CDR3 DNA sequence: TGTGCCAGCAGTAGATCCCCGGGCCGCTACGAGCAGTACTTC.

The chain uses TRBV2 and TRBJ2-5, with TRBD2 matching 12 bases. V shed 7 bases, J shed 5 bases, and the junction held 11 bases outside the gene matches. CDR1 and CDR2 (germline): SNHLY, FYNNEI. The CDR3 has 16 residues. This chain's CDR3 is CASNFATSGGWETQYF. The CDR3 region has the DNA TGTGCCAGCAATTTTGCGACTAGCGGGGGATGGGAGACCCAGTACTTC.

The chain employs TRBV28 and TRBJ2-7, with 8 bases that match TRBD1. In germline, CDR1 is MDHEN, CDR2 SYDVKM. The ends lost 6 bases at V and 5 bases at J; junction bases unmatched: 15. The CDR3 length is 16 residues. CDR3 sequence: CASRQQGDPKVHEQYF. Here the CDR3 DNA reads TGTGCCAGCAGACAACAGGGGGACCCCAAAGTTCACGAGCAGTACTTC.

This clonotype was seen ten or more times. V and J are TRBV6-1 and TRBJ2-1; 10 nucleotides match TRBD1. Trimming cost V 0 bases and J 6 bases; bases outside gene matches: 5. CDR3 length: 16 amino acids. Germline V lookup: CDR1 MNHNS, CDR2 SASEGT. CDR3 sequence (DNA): TGTGCCAGCAGTGAAGCCTGGGACAGGGGAAGCAATGAGCAGTTCTTC. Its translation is CASSEAWDRGSNEQFF.

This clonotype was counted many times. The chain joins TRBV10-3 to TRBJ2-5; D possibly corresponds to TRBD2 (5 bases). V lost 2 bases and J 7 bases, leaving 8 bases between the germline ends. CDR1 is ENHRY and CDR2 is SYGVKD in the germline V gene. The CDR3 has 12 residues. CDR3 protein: CAISENLATQYF. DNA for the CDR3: TGTGCCATCAGTGAGAATCTAGCGACCCAGTACTTC.